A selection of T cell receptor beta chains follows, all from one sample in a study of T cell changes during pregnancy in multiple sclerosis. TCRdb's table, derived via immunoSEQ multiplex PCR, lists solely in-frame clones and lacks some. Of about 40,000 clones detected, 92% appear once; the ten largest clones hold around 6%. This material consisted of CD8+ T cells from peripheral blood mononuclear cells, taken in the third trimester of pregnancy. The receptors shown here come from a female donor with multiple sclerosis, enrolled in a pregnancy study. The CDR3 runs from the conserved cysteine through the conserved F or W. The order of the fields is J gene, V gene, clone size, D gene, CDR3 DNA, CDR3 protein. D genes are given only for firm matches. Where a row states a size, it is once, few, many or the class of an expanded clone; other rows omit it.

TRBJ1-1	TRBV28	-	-	TGTGCCAGCAGTTTATCGGGGAACACTGAAGCTTTCTTT	CASSLSGNTEAFF
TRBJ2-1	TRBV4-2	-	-	TGTGCCAGCAGCCAACTTCTAAATGAGCAGTTCTTC	CASSQLLNEQFF
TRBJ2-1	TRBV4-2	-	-	TGTGCCAGCAGCCAAGATGCTAGCAGATCCTACAATGAGCAGTTCTTC	CASSQDASRSYNEQFF
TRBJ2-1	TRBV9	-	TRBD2	TGTGCCAGCAGCGTAGAGGGAGGAGTAGCGGGAGGGCCGGGCAATGAGCAGTTCTTC	CASSVEGGVAGGPGNEQFF
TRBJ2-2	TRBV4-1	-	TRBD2	TGCGCCAGCAGCCAAGGTGGGGGGGTCACCGGGGAGCTGTTTTTT	CASSQGGGVTGELFF
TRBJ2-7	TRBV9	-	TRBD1	TGTGCCAGCAGCGTAGGTGGGACAGGGGGCAGCGAGCAGTACTTC	CASSVGGTGGSEQYF
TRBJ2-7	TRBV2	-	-	TGTGCCAGCAGTGATGGCTTCTACGAGCAGTACTTC	CASSDGFYEQYF
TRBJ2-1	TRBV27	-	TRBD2	TGTGCCAGCAACCCATCAAAGCGGGAGTTGGACAATGAGCAGTTCTTC	CASNPSKRELDNEQFF
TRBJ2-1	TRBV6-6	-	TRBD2	TGTGCCAGCAGACCACTCGGGGCTAGCGGCAACAATGAGCAGTTCTTC	CASRPLGASGNNEQFF
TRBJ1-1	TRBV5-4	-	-	TGTGCCAGCAGCTTGGGCGCGAACACTGAAGCTTTCTTT	CASSLGANTEAFF
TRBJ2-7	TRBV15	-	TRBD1	TGTGCCACCAGCAGAGATGTTAGGACAGGGAGGTACGAGCAGTACTTC	CATSRDVRTGRYEQYF
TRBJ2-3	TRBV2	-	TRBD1	TGTGCCAGCCGGGACAGCAGCACAGATACGCAGTATTTT	CASRDSSTDTQYF
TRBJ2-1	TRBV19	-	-	TGTGCCAGTAGTTTCTTAGCGGATCCCTACAATGAGCAGTTCTTC	CASSFLADPYNEQFF
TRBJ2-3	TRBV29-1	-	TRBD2	TGCAGCGTTGACTCGGGGGGGACAGATACGCAGTATTTT	CSVDSGGTDTQYF
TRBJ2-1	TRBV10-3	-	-	TGTGCCATCAGTGAAGGCGGGGCCAACAATGAGCAGTTCTTC	CAISEGGANNEQFF
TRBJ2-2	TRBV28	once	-	TGTGCCAGCAGCAGAATGGGGCTAACCAACACCGGGGAGCTGTTTTTT	CASSRMGLTNTGELFF
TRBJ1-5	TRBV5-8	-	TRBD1	TGTGCCAGCAGCCAGACAGGGAGTAATCAGCCCCAGCATTTT	CASSQTGSNQPQHF
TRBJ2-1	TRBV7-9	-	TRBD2	TGTGCCAGCAGCTCCCCTCTTGGATCCGGGAGGGCTGACAATGAGCAGTTCTTC	CASSSPLGSGRADNEQFF
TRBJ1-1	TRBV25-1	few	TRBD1	TGTGCCAGCAGTGGAACAGGGGGCAGGAACACTGAAGCTTTCTTT	CASSGTGGRNTEAFF
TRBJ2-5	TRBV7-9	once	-	TGTGCCAGCAGCTTAGCGTCGGTACAAGAGACCCAGTACTTC	CASSLASVQETQYF
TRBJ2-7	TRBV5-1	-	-	TGCGCCAGCAGCACAGGGTCCTACGAGCAGTACTTC	CASSTGSYEQYF
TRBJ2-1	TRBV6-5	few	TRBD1	TGTGCTACCGGGGGACAGGGGTGGAATGAGCAGTTCTTC	CATGGQGWNEQFF
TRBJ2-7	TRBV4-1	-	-	TGCGCCAGCAGCCAAGCCCAGGAAAGCTCCTACGAGCAGTACTTC	CASSQAQESSYEQYF
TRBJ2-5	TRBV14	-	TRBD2	TGTGCCAGCAGCTGGGGACTAGCGGGATGGGAGACCCAGTACTTC	CASSWGLAGWETQYF
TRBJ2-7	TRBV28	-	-	TGTGCCAGCAGTTTAACGGACAGCCGCTACGAGCAGTACTTC	CASSLTDSRYEQYF
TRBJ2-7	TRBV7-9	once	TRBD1	TGTGCCAGCAGTCTCGGGACAGGCGAGCAGTACTTC	CASSLGTGEQYF
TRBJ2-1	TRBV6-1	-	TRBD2	TGTCCGAACCCCGGGGGGGGCAATGAGCAGTTCTTC	CPNPGGGNEQFF
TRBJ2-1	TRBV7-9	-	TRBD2	TGTGCCAGCAGCACCTTAGCGGGTGAGCAGTTCTTC	CASSTLAGEQFF
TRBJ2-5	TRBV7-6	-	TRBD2	TGTGCCAGCAGCTACTCCGGGACTAGCGGTCCCGCGTGGGAGACCCAGTACTTC	CASSYSGTSGPAWETQYF
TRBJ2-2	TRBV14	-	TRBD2	TGTGCCAGCAGCCCACTAGCGGGAGGGCCTGACACCGGGGAGCTGTTTTTT	CASSPLAGGPDTGELFF
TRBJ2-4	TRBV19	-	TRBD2	TGTGCCAGTAGTATAAGGCTAGCGGGAGAGGGGGGCATTCAGTACTTC	CASSIRLAGEGGIQYF
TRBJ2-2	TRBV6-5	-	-	TGTGCCAGCAGTCCCCCGGTGACCGGGGAGCTGTTTTTT	CASSPPVTGELFF
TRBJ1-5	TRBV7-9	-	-	TGTGCCAGCAGCAGTACTGACAGCCCCAATCAGCCCCAGCATTTT	CASSSTDSPNQPQHF
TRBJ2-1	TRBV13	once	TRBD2	TGTGCCAGCAGCTCCGAGGGACTAGCGGGAGTTTACAATGAGCAGTTCTTC	CASSSEGLAGVYNEQFF
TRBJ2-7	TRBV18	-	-	TGTGCCAGCTCACCATCCGTCGGGAACACCTCCGAGCAGTACTTC	CASSPSVGNTSEQYF
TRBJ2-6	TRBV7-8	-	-	TGTGCCAGCAGCTTATCAACTGGGGCCAACGTCCTGACTTTC	CASSLSTGANVLTF
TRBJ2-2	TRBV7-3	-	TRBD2	TGTGCCAGCAGCTTCCGACTAGCCAGGAACACCGGGGAGCTGTTTTTT	CASSFRLARNTGELFF
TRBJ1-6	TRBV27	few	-	TGTGCCAGCAGTACCAGGGAATCCAATTCACCCCTCCACTTT	CASSTRESNSPLHF
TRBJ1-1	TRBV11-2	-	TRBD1	TGTGCCAGCAGCTTAGGGTTAGACAGGGAGACTGAAGCTTTCTTT	CASSLGLDRETEAFF
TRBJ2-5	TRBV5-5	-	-	TGTGCCAGCAGCCCTAAATCATTCGGTCAAGAGACCCAGTACTTC	CASSPKSFGQETQYF
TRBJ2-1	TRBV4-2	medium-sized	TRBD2	TGTGCCAGCAGCCAAGAGAGCGGGGATTACAATGAGCAGTTCTTC	CASSQESGDYNEQFF
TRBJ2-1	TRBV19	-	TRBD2	TGTGCCAGTAGTATATGGACTAGCGCCCACAATGAGCAGTTCTTC	CASSIWTSAHNEQFF
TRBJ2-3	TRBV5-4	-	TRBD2	TGTGCCAGCAGCTTGTTGGGACTAGCGGGGGATACGCAGTATTTT	CASSLLGLAGDTQYF
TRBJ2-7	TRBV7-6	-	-	TGTGCCAGCAGCCCATACTCGGGGTTTGACGAGCAGTACTTC	CASSPYSGFDEQYF
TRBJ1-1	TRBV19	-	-	TGTGCCACCGCGTCTGCTTATCAGAACACTGAAGCTTTCTTT	CATASAYQNTEAFF
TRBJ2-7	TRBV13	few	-	TGTGCCAGCAGCCCCGGAGCAGGGGCCGGTTACGAGCAGTACTTC	CASSPGAGAGYEQYF
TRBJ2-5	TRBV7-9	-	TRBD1	TGTGCCAGCAGCCCCAGGGTAGGGGGCTTTGAGACCCAGTACTTC	CASSPRVGGFETQYF
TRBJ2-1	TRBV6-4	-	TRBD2	TGTGCCAGCAGTGATAGGGAGGGAGAGCAGTTCTTC	CASSDREGEQFF
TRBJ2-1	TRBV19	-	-	TGTGCCAGTAGTGTTCTACCCCACAATGAGCAGTTCTTC	CASSVLPHNEQFF
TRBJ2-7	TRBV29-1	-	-	TGCAGCGTTGCATCTCGGGATTCCTACGAGCAGTACTTC	CSVASRDSYEQYF
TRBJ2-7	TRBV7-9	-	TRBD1	TGTGCCAGCAGCCACATCCGACAGGGGACCTACGAGCAGTACTTC	CASSHIRQGTYEQYF
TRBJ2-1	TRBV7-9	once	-	TGTGCCAGCAGCTTGAAGGGGGATAGGGGAAATGAGCAGTTCTTC	CASSLKGDRGNEQFF
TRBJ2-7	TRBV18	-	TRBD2	TGTGCCAGCTCACCCGGGGGGTATTACTACGAGCAGTACTTC	CASSPGGYYYEQYF